The rows below give T cell receptor beta chains drawn from one sample of a study of Ad26.COV2.S vaccination and SARS-CoV-2 variants. Produced via immunoSEQ multiplex PCR; TCRdb's table is partial and in-frame only. The table lists roughly 400,000 clones, around 93% of them singletons. The sample consisted of peripheral blood, taken in a trial of Ad26.COV2.S vaccine versus placebo. All receptors come from a person aged 18 to 65 who received the Ad26.COV2.S COVID-19 vaccine or a placebo. Each CDR3 is given with its conserved first and last residue. D genes are given only for firm matches. Rows may omit the clone size; those that give it use once, few, many or a size class.

V gene: TRBV28
clone size: once
D gene: NA
J gene: TRBJ1-2
CDR3 protein: CASSWGRGRLGGYTF
CDR3 DNA: TGTGCCAGCAGTTGGGGGCGGGGAAGATTGGGTGGCTACACCTTC

V gene: TRBV4-1
clone size: NA
D gene: NA
J gene: TRBJ2-2
CDR3 protein: CASSQEVRIFDTGELFF
CDR3 DNA: TGCGCCAGCAGCCAAGAGGTTCGGATTTTCGACACCGGGGAGCTGTTTTTT

V gene: TRBV19
clone size: NA
D gene: TRBD2
J gene: TRBJ2-7
CDR3 protein: CATSSGGALEQYF
CDR3 DNA: TGTGCCACGTCTAGCGGGGGGGCGTTGGAGCAGTACTTC

V gene: TRBV6-1
clone size: NA
D gene: NA
J gene: TRBJ1-3
CDR3 protein: CASSEIGEIDTIYF
CDR3 DNA: TGTGCCAGCAGTGAAATTGGAGAGATAGACACCATATATTTT

V gene: TRBV5-1
clone size: NA
D gene: TRBD2
J gene: TRBJ2-5
CDR3 protein: CASRTGGAGETQYF
CDR3 DNA: TGCGCCAGCAGGACCGGGGGGGCAGGAGAGACCCAGTACTTC

V gene: TRBV4-1
clone size: NA
D gene: NA
J gene: TRBJ2-5
CDR3 protein: CASSLTALGAQETQYF
CDR3 DNA: TGCGCCAGCAGCCTAACCGCCCTAGGGGCCCAAGAGACCCAGTACTTC

V gene: TRBV28
clone size: NA
D gene: TRBD1
J gene: TRBJ2-7
CDR3 protein: CASSPTWDRGTYEQYF
CDR3 DNA: TGTGCCAGCAGTCCTACTTGGGACAGGGGTACGTACGAGCAGTACTTC

V gene: TRBV5-4
clone size: NA
D gene: TRBD2
J gene: TRBJ2-3
CDR3 protein: CASSLDPGLEPASTDTQYF
CDR3 DNA: TGTGCCAGCAGCTTAGACCCGGGACTAGAACCCGCTAGCACAGATACGCAGTATTTT

V gene: TRBV19
clone size: NA
D gene: NA
J gene: TRBJ1-6
CDR3 protein: CASSSELTYNSPLHF
CDR3 DNA: TGTGCCAGTAGTTCGGAGTTAACCTATAATTCACCCCTCCACTTT

V gene: TRBV19
clone size: few
D gene: NA
J gene: TRBJ2-7
CDR3 protein: CATKGGAYEQYF
CDR3 DNA: TGTGCCACTAAGGGGGGAGCCTACGAGCAGTACTTC

V gene: TRBV3-1/TRBV3-2
clone size: NA
D gene: NA
J gene: TRBJ2-7
CDR3 protein: CASSQNAEQYF
CDR3 DNA: TGTGCCAGCAGCCAAAATGCCGAGCAGTACTTC

V gene: TRBV6-5
clone size: NA
D gene: NA
J gene: TRBJ1-4
CDR3 protein: CASSSSPGPGLEKLFF
CDR3 DNA: TGTGCCAGCAGTTCCTCCCCGGGTCCCGGGCTTGAAAAACTGTTTTTT

V gene: TRBV5-1
clone size: NA
D gene: NA
J gene: TRBJ1-4
CDR3 protein: CASKRQPTNEKLFF
CDR3 DNA: TGCGCCAGCAAAAGACAGCCAACTAATGAAAAACTGTTTTTT

V gene: TRBV7-9
clone size: NA
D gene: TRBD1
J gene: TRBJ2-7
CDR3 protein: CASSLGGTGGPPPSYEQYF
CDR3 DNA: TGTGCCAGCAGCTTAGGGGGGACAGGGGGTCCCCCTCCAAGTTACGAGCAGTACTTC

V gene: TRBV4-1
clone size: NA
D gene: NA
J gene: TRBJ2-1
CDR3 protein: CASSQEGAGNEQFF
CDR3 DNA: TGCGCCAGCAGCCAAGAAGGGGCCGGCAATGAGCAGTTCTTC

V gene: TRBV11-2
clone size: few
D gene: TRBD1
J gene: TRBJ1-1
CDR3 protein: CASSLNTGGINTEAFF
CDR3 DNA: TGTGCCAGCAGCTTAAATACAGGGGGCATCAACACTGAAGCTTTCTTT

V gene: TRBV6-1
clone size: NA
D gene: NA
J gene: TRBJ2-7
CDR3 protein: CASSEVGAGYEQYF
CDR3 DNA: TGTGCCAGCAGTGAGGTGGGGGCTGGCTACGAGCAGTACTTC